One TCR beta chain is described in this entry. The sample is drawn from a study of human T cells and chemical hapten exposure. Study-level background: Scalp application of diphenylcyclopropenone was performed weekly in patients across the entire roughly 23-week study.

TCRdb reprocessed the RACE reads via MiXCR and lists one record per CDR3 protein. This sample has 65,000 to 95,000 distinct CDR3 sequences, with about 6.3% found just once. V was trimmed by 4 bases and J by 2 bases, leaving 18 bases between them. The CDR3 consists of 16 residues. CDR1 SGHRS and CDR2 YFSETQ come from the germline V gene. As to time point: patch test 2, 6 weeks after DPC sensitization. The treatment was: therapeutic diphenylcyclopropenone sensitization with weekly scalp DPC. Source: whole blood, taken in connection with sensitization to the hapten diphenylcyclopropenone (DPC). The chain carries TRBV5-1 and TRBJ1-1, with D maybe TRBD1 (5 bases). The TCR comes from a woman in her 30s with alopecia areata. Some clones in this sample may be carry-over from other donors' samples. CDR3 amino acids: CASSLVRGGLNTEAFF. The CDR3 DNA follows: TGCGCCAGCAGCCTGGTGCGGGGCGGCCTAAACACTGAAGCTTTCTTT.